This T cell receptor beta chain appears in the sequencing data of a study of post-analysis software for immune sequencing data. Across the whole study: Relapsing-remitting, secondary progressive and progressive-relapsing forms made up the multiple sclerosis disease courses.

Only a few counts were recorded for this clonotype. Its target is unknown. Study results and limitations: Relative to controls, patients with multiple sclerosis showed significantly lower normalized Chao1 diversity. Five TRBV segments, including TRBV5-6, TRBV5-1 and TRBV20-1, were more frequent in patients than controls. Batch-mates among the samples co-clustered strongly by F measure.

Germline CDR1 DFQATT, CDR2 SNEGSKA (reference sequence). This CDR3 is 13 amino acids long. J was trimmed by 7 bases and V by 3 bases; bases with no gene match: 6. The library was made from cDNA and included unique molecular identifiers. Around 500,000 cDNA molecules were obtained from roughly 0.93 to 9.6 million T cells. In TCRdb, the PCR reads were re-called with MiXCR into one record per CDR3 protein. This table has over 300,000 distinct CDR3 sequences, roughly 38% appearing once. The V call is TRBV20-1, the J call TRBJ1-1; 9 nucleotides align to TRBD1. The source material was blood. This sequence was found in a girl between 5 and 17 years old with multiple sclerosis. For the CDR3, the DNA is TGCAGTGCTAGGCCGGGACAGGGACGTGAAGCTTTCTTT. Amino acid sequence: CSARPGQGREAFF.